These 28 T cell receptor beta chains were sequenced from one sample in a study of identifying expanded T cells in peripheral blood. The method was immunoSEQ multiplex PCR; TCRdb's version includes in-frame clones alone and lacks a portion of them. Among roughly 100,000 clones, about 91% were seen once, and the ten largest hold 13% to 15%. Sequenced input: blood. These receptors all stem from a person aged 18-70 years in good health.

The rearrangement joins TRBV4-2 to TRBJ2-2; D possibly corresponds to TRBD2 (5 bases). V lost 6 bases and J 5 bases, leaving 19 bases between the germline ends. Germline V gene sequence: CDR1 LGHNA, CDR2 YNFKEQ. The CDR3 sequence is 16 residues long. CDR3 sequence: CASRRPGLQVTGELFF. In DNA form, the CDR3 reads TGTGCCAGCAGGCGACCAGGACTTCAGGTGACCGGGGAGCTGTTTTTT.

CDR3 region: CASSRQADNSPLHF. DNA for the CDR3: TGTGCCAGCAGCCGACAGGCAGATAATTCACCCCTCCACTTT. The chain combines TRBV7-2 with TRBJ1-6, with D tentatively TRBD1 (6 bases). The CDR3 has 14 amino acids. The germline V gene has CDR1 SGHTA and CDR2 FQGNSA. The V end lost 5 bases, the J end lost 5 bases, and 10 bases lay between the germline ends.

The chain links TRBV9 to TRBJ2-7, with D possibly being TRBD1 (6 bases). CDR1 SGDLS and CDR2 YYNGEE come from the germline V gene. This CDR3 has 16 residues. Trimming pared 4 bases from V and 0 bases from J, leaving 17 bases between. CDR3 residues: CASSLRGDTHSYEQYF. CDR3 sequence (DNA): TGTGCCAGCAGCCTCCGAGGGGACACCCACTCCTACGAGCAGTACTTC.

The chain recombines TRBV6-5 with TRBJ1-6; 10 bases map to TRBD1. The CDR3 totals 13 residues. After removal of 2 bases from V and 13 bases from J, the junction contained 2 bases not matched to a gene. CDR1 and CDR2 from the germline V gene are MNHEY and SVGAGI. In nucleotides, the CDR3 is TGTGCCAGCAGTTACCGGACAGGGGGTCCCCTCCACTTT. Protein: CASSYRTGGPLHF.

The J gene is TRBJ1-5, the V gene TRBV4-2; D unresolved. Trimming cost V 4 bases and J 1 base, with 8 bases left between them. The germline V gene has CDR1 LGHNA and CDR2 YNFKEQ. This CDR3 is built from 14 residues. CDR3 amino acids: CASSLIGSNQPQHF. The CDR3 coding sequence is TGTGCCAGCAGCCTCATAGGGAGCAATCAGCCCCAGCATTTT.

This sequence joins TRBV7-9 and TRBJ1-2; no definite D call. Germline V lookup: CDR1 SEHNR, CDR2 FQNEAQ (reference sequence). The CDR3 is made up of 13 amino acids. V was pared by 5 bases and J by 2 bases, with 9 bases between. For the CDR3, the DNA is TGTGCCAGCAGCGTCACGGGGAACTATGGCTACACCTTC. Protein product: CASSVTGNYGYTF.

The rearrangement joins TRBV7-9 to TRBJ2-3; TRBD2 matches at 9 bases. This CDR3 region has 16 residues. The V and J ends lost 2 bases and 0 bases, in that order; junction bases with no gene match: 3. Germline V gives CDR1 SEHNR, CDR2 FQNEAQ (reference sequence). The CDR3 sequence is CASSLSLAGSTDTQYF. CDR3 coding DNA: TGTGCCAGCAGCTTAAGTCTAGCGGGGAGCACAGATACGCAGTATTTT.

This rearrangement joins TRBV18 to TRBJ2-7; 8 positions agree with TRBD1. CDR3 length: 14 residues. The V segment lost 3 bases and the J segment 5 bases; nucleotides outside the gene matches: 6. Per the germline V gene, CDR1 is KGHSH and CDR2 is LQKENI. CDR3 sequence reads: CASSPDRVGNEQYF. In DNA form, the CDR3 reads TGTGCCAGCTCACCGGACAGGGTAGGAAACGAGCAGTACTTC. The full variable domain, with the rest looked up from reference TRBV18 and TRBJ2-7, is NAGVMQNPRHLVRRRGQEARLRCSPMKGHSHVYWYRQLPEEGLKFMVYLQKENIIDESGMPKERFSAEFPKEGPSILRIQQVVRGDSAAYFCASSPDRVGNEQYFGPGTRLTVT.

The chain joins TRBV7-8 to TRBJ2-7; 8 positions agree with TRBD1. CDR1 SGHVS and CDR2 FQNEAQ come from the germline V gene. The length of the CDR3 is 13 residues. The trim removed 7 bases at V and 4 bases at J, leaving 6 bases unmatched. The CDR3 DNA reads TGTGCCAGCACCCCAGGGGGCGGATACGAGCAGTACTTC. This sequence encodes CASTPGGGYEQYF.

This chain uses TRBV18 with TRBJ1-3; D is perhaps TRBD1 (5 bases). The CDR3 runs 17 residues. Germline values: CDR1 KGHSH, CDR2 LQKENI. Deletions cut 1 base from V and 4 bases from J, with 17 bases between. DNA of the CDR3: TGTGCCAGCTCACCACTGTCGGATCAGGGTGCGGGAAACACCATATATTTT. This encodes CASSPLSDQGAGNTIYF.

The chain uses TRBV30 and TRBJ2-3; D is uncertain. Germline V CDR1 and CDR2: GTSNPN, SVGIG (reference sequence). The CDR3 has 12 residues. Trimming removed 3 bases from V and 3 bases from J, with 7 bases in between. CDR3 nucleotides: TGTGCCTGGAGAAAACGGACAGATACGCAGTATTTT. This codes for CAWRKRTDTQYF.

This clone has a handful of counts. The chain recombines TRBV7-7 with TRBJ2-1; 12 bases agree with TRBD2. Germline V gives CDR1 SSHAT, CDR2 FNYEAQ (reference sequence). The V gene end was trimmed by 0 bases and the J gene end by 4 bases; junction bases not matched to a gene: 1. This CDR3 is built from 16 residues. This CDR3 reads CASSLAGLAGYNEQFF. CDR3 DNA: TGTGCCAGCAGCTTAGCCGGACTAGCGGGGTACAATGAGCAGTTCTTC.

This clone was detected only a few times. The rearrangement links TRBV29-1 to TRBJ2-1, with 9 nucleotides matching TRBD2. The V gene end was trimmed by 6 bases and the J gene end by 4 bases; junction bases not matched to a gene: 4. Germline CDR1 reads SQVTM; CDR2 reads ANQGSEA. CDR3 length equals 13 residues. CDR3 residues: CSVGTSQYNEQFF. The CDR3, as DNA: TGCAGCGTGGGGACTAGCCAGTACAATGAGCAGTTCTTC.

The gene calls are TRBV19 and TRBJ2-2; 8 bases align to TRBD1. The germline V gene encodes CDR1 LNHDA and CDR2 SQIVND (reference sequence). Germline trimming cut 10 bases from V and 3 bases from J; bases unmatched to any gene: 7. This CDR3 contains 14 residues. Here the CDR3 reads CATTTGEYTGELFF. The CDR3 bases are TGTGCCACCACGACAGGGGAATACACCGGGGAGCTGTTTTTT.

This chain connects TRBV2 to TRBJ2-7; possibly TRBD1 for D (6 bases). Trimming stripped 6 bases from V and 2 bases from J, with 11 bases between. The CDR3 length is 13 residues. CDR1 and CDR2 (germline): SNHLY, FYNNEI. CDR3 sequence: CASRRGQPYEQYF. The DNA of the CDR3 is TGTGCCAGCAGGCGAGGACAGCCCTACGAGCAGTACTTC.

This clone was recorded only once. The chain combines TRBV15 with TRBJ1-2; the D is unclear. Per germline, CDR1 LNHNV and CDR2 YYDKDF (reference sequence). CDR3 length: 15 amino acids. V lost 3 bases and J 4 bases, leaving 15 bases between the germline ends. Here the CDR3 reads CATSSAQGGSYGYTF. CDR3 DNA: TGTGCCACCAGCAGTGCCCAAGGAGGGTCCTATGGCTACACCTTC.

This clone was observed a handful of times. The genes are TRBV11-1 and TRBJ1-1; a possible D gene is TRBD1 (6 bases). This CDR3 is built from 14 residues. Germline V gene sequence: CDR1 SGHAT, CDR2 FQDESV (reference sequence). V lost 3 bases, J lost 1 base, and 9 bases lay in between. For the CDR3, the DNA is TGTGCCAGCAGCTTGACAGGTGCGAACACTGAAGCTTTCTTT. This codes for CASSLTGANTEAFF.

This chain uses TRBV6-5 with TRBJ2-3; no definite D call. Germline V gives CDR1 MNHEY, CDR2 SVGAGI. V was clipped by 2 bases and J by 2 bases, with 5 bases between them. The CDR3 runs to 13 residues. CDR3 region: CASSYRYTDTQYF. CDR3 coding DNA: TGTGCCAGCAGTTACCGGTACACAGATACGCAGTATTTT.

The chain recombines TRBV11-3 with TRBJ2-1, with D hard to call. The CDR3 covers 16 residues. V dropped 5 bases and J dropped 7 bases, with 21 bases sitting between them. Looked up from germline, CDR1 is SGHNT and CDR2 is YENEEA. CDR3: CASSPTFRAHGNEQFF. The CDR3 bases are TGTGCCAGCAGCCCCACTTTCCGGGCCCATGGGAATGAGCAGTTCTTC.

V gene TRBV9 combines with J gene TRBJ2-2, with 8 bases matching TRBD2. The CDR3 extends over 16 amino acids. The V segment lost 4 bases and the J segment 2 bases; nucleotides outside the gene matches: 7. Germline-derived CDR1 and CDR2 are SGDLS and YYNGEE. CDR3 amino acids: CASSLLSGGNTGELFF. CDR3 nucleotide sequence: TGTGCCAGCAGCTTATTGAGCGGGGGTAACACCGGGGAGCTGTTTTTT.

The V and J genes are TRBV10-1 and TRBJ2-1, with a tentative D call TRBD1 (6 bases). The CDR3 totals 13 residues. CDR1 and CDR2 from the germline V gene are WNHNN and SYGVQD (reference sequence). Trimming took off 5 bases at V and 5 bases at J, with 10 bases between the two ends. Written as DNA, the CDR3 is TGCGCCAGCAGTTCACCAGGGGACAATGAGCAGTTCTTC. It encodes CASSSPGDNEQFF.

The V and J genes are TRBV6-5 and TRBJ2-3, with D unclear. CDR3 size: 15 residues. The V gene's germline CDR1 is MNHEY and CDR2 SVGAGI. V dropped 2 bases and J dropped 4 bases, with 13 bases sitting between them. The CDR3 coding sequence is TGTGCCAGCAGTTACCGGCCCACGGGCCCAGATACGCAGTATTTT. Residues: CASSYRPTGPDTQYF.

The chain has TRBV5-8 and TRBJ2-5; D gene unclear. CDR3 size: 11 residues. CDR1 is SGHTS, CDR2 YDEGEE, per germline. V shed 4 bases and J shed 4 bases, with 5 bases lying between them. CDR3 DNA sequence: TGTGCCAGCAGCCAAAGAGAGACCCAGTACTTC. This translates into CASSQRETQYF. Looking up the rest from reference TRBV5-8 and TRBJ2-5 gives the full variable domain: EAGVTQSPTHLIKTRGQQATLRCSPISGHTSVYWYQQALGLGLQFLLWYDEGEERNRGNFPPRFSGRQFPNYSSELNVNALELEDSALYLCASSQRETQYFGPGTRLLVL.

The CDR3 loop is CASSSWTGAGKLFF. The CDR3 DNA reads as TGTGCCAGCAGCTCCTGGACAGGGGCTGGAAAACTGTTTTTT. V and J are TRBV21-1 and TRBJ1-4; the tabulated D call, TRBD1, remains unverified against the DNA. TRBV21-1 is a pseudogene. CDR3 length equals 14 residues.

V usage is TRBV5-1 and J usage is TRBJ2-2; 11 bases fit TRBD2. The CDR3 has 17 residues. Germline CDR1 is SGHRS and CDR2 is YFSETQ. The junction had 6 bases not matched to a gene; V was cut back by 3 bases and J by 2 bases. CDR3 bases: TGCGCCAGCAGCTCGAGAACTAGCGGGAGAAACACCGGGGAGCTGTTTTTT. Amino acids: CASSSRTSGRNTGELFF.

The chain uses TRBV14 and TRBJ2-4; D might be TRBD2 (5 bases). V shed 2 bases and J shed 3 bases, with 14 bases lying between them. CDR3 length: 16 amino acids. Germline V gene sequence: CDR1 SGHDN, CDR2 FVKESK. The DNA for the CDR3 is TGTGCCAGCAGCCAAAGTGGTTCCGGGGACAAAAACATTCAGTACTTC. It is translated as CASSQSGSGDKNIQYF.

The chain recombines TRBV29-1 with TRBJ2-3; D gene unclear. V was clipped by 5 bases and J by 0 bases, with 9 bases between them. This CDR3 is built from 13 residues. The V gene's germline CDR1 is SQVTM and CDR2 ANQGSEA. CDR3 nucleotides: TGCAGCGTTCAGGTCACCAGCACAGATACGCAGTATTTT. Translation gives CSVQVTSTDTQYF.

This clone was detected only once. The chain recombines TRBV7-9 with TRBJ2-7; 7 bases are shared with TRBD2. This CDR3 is 14 amino acids long. Trimming took 5 bases from V and 9 from J; bases not matched to a gene: 13. Germline V CDR1 and CDR2: SEHNR, FQNEAQ (reference sequence). The DNA of the CDR3 is TGTGCCAGCAGCGACACTAGCGCCCTCCAGGGGCAGTACTTC. Translation: CASSDTSALQGQYF.